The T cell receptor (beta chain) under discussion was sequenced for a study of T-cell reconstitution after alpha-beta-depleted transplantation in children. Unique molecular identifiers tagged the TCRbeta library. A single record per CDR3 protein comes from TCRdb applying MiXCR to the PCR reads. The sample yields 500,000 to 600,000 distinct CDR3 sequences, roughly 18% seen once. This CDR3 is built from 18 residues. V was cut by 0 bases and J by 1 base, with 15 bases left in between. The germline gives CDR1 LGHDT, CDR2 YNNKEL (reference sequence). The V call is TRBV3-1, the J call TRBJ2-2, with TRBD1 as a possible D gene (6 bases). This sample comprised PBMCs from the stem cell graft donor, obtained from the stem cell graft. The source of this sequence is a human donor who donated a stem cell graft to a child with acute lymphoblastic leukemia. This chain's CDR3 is CASSQDPYAGENTGELFF. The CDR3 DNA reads TGTGCCAGCAGCCAAGATCCTTATGCAGGGGAGAACACCGGGGAGCTGTTTTTT.